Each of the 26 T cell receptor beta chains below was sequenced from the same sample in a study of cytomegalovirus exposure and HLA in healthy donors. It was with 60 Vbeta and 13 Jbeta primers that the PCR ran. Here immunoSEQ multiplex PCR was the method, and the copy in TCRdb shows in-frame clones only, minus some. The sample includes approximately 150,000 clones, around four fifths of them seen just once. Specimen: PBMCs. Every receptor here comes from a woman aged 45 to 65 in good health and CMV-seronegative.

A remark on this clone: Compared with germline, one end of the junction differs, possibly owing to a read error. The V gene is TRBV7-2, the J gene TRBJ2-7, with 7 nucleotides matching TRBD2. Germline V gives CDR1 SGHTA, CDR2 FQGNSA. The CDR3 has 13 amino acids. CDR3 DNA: TGTGCCAGCAGCTTAATTACCGGAGGACTAGGCGACTTC. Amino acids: CASSLITGGLGDF.

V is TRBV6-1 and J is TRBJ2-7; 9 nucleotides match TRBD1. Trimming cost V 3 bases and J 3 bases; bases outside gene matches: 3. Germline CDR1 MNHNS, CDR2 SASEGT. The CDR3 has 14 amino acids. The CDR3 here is CASSDWDRVYEQYF. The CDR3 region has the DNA TGTGCCAGCAGTGACTGGGACAGGGTCTACGAGCAGTACTTC.

The CDR3 spells CASTETGLYGYTF. The CDR3 DNA is TGTGCCAGCACCGAAACAGGCTTATACGGCTACACCTTC. The chain has TRBV7-2 and TRBJ1-2; the D gene is possibly TRBD1 (5 bases). The CDR3 length is 13 residues. Trimming removed 7 bases at V and 8 bases at J, with 17 bases between. Looked up from germline, CDR1 is SGHTA and CDR2 is FQGNSA.

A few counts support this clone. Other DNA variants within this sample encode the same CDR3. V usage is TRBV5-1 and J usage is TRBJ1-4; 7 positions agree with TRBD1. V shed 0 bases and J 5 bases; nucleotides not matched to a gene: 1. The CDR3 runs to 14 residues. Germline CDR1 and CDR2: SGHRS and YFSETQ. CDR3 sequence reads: CASSLEGANEKLFF. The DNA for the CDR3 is TGCGCCAGCAGCTTGGAGGGGGCCAATGAAAAACTGTTTTTT.

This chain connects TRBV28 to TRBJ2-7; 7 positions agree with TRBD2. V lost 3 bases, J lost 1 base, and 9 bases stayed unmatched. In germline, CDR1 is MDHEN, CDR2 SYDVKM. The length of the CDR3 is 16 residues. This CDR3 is CASSFLAGGGSYEQYF. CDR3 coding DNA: TGTGCCAGCAGTTTCCTGGCTGGGGGGGGGTCCTACGAGCAGTACTTC.

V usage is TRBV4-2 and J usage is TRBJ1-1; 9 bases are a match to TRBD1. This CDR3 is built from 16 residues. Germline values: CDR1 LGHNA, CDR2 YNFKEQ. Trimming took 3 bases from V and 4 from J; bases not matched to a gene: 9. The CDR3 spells CASSQGGTGGSTEAFF. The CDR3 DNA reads TGTGCCAGCAGCCAGGGGGGTACAGGGGGCAGCACTGAAGCTTTCTTT.

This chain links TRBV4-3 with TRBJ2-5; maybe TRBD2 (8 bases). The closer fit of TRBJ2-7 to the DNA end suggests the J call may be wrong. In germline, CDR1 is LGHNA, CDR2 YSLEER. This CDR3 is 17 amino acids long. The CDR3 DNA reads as TGCGCCAGCAGCCAAGTTCGGGGGGGACAGAAAAACTACGAGCAGTACTTC. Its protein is CASSQVRGGQKNYEQYF.

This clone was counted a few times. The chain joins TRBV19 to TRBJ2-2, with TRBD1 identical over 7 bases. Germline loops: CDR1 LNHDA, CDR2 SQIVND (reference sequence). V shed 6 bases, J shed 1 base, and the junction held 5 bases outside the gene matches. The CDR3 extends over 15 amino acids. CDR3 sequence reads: CASSQTGKNTGELFF. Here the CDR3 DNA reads TGTGCCAGTAGCCAGACAGGGAAGAACACCGGGGAGCTGTTTTTT.

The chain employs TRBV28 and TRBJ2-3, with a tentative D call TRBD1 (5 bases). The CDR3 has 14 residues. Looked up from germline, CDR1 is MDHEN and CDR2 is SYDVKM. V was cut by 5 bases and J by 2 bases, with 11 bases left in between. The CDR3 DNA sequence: TGTGCCAGCAGTCCTGGGGCACCCACAGATACGCAGTATTTT. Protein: CASSPGAPTDTQYF. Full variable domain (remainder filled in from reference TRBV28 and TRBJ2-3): DVKVTQSSRYLVKRTGEKVFLECVQDMDHENMFWYRQDPGLGLRLIYFSYDVKMKEKGDIPEGYSVSREKKERFSLILESASTNQTSMYLCASSPGAPTDTQYFGPGTRLTVL.

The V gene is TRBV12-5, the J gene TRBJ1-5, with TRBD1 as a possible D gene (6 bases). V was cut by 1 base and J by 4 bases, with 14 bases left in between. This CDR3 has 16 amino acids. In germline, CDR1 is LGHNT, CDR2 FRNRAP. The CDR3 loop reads CASGLDRDTPNQPQHF. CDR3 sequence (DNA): TGTGCTAGTGGTTTGGACAGGGACACGCCAAATCAGCCCCAGCATTTT. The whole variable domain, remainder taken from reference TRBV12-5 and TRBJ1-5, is DARVTQTPRHKVTEMGQEVTMRCQPILGHNTVFWYRQTMMQGLELLAYFRNRAPLDDSGMPKDRFSAEMPDATLATLKIQPSEPRDSAVYFCASGLDRDTPNQPQHFGDGTRLSIL.

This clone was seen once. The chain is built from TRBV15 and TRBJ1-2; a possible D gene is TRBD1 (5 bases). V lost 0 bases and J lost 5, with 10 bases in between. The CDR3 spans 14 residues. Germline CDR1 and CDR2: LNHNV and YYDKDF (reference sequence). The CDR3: CATSRDRQQYGYTF. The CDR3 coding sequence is TGTGCCACCAGCAGAGATCGACAGCAGTATGGCTACACCTTC.

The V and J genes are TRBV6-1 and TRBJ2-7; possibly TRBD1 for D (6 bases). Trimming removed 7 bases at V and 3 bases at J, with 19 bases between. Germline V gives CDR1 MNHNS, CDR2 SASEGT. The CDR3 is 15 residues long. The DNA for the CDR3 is TGTGCCAGCAACCTATTTGGGGCAGGGGACTACGAGCAGTACTTC. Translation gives CASNLFGAGDYEQYF.

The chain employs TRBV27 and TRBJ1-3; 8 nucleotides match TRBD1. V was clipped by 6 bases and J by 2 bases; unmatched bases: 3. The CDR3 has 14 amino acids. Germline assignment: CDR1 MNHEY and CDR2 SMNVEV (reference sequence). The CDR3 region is CASSDRGPGNTIYF. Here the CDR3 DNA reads TGTGCCAGCAGCGACAGGGGCCCTGGAAACACCATATATTTT.

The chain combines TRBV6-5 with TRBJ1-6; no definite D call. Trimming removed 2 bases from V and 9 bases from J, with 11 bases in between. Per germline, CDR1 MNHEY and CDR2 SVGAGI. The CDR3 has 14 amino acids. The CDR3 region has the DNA TGTGCCAGCAGTTACAATCCTGGGAGTTCACCCCTCCACTTT. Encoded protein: CASSYNPGSSPLHF.

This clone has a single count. In nucleotides, the CDR3 is TGTGCCAGCAGTACTCCTGCGGGACAGTGGAGTGGCTACGAGCAGTACTTC. This encodes CASSTPAGQWSGYEQYF. The genes are TRBV28 and TRBJ2-7; the D gene is possibly TRBD1 (7 bases). V shed 5 bases and J shed 3 bases, with 23 bases lying between them. The CDR3 is made up of 17 amino acids. Germline-derived CDR1 and CDR2 are MDHEN and SYDVKM. Complete variable domain (other parts from reference TRBV28 and TRBJ2-7): DVKVTQSSRYLVKRTGEKVFLECVQDMDHENMFWYRQDPGLGLRLIYFSYDVKMKEKGDIPEGYSVSREKKERFSLILESASTNQTSMYLCASSTPAGQWSGYEQYFGPGTRLTVT.

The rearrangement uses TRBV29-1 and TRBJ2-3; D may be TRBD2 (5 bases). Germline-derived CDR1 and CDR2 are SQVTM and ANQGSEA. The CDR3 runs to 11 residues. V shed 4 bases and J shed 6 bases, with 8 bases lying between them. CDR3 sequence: CSVVRADTQYF. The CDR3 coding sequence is TGCAGCGTTGTGCGGGCTGATACGCAGTATTTT.

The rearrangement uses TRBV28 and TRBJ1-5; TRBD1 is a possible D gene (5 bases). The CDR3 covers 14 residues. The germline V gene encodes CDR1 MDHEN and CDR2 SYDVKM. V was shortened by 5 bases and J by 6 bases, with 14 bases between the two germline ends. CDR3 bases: TGTGCCAGCAGTCTGACAGTCACCTTTCAGCCCCAGCATTTT. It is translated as CASSLTVTFQPQHF.

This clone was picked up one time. The CDR3 DNA reads TGTGCCAGCAGCGGGTGGCCAAACTTCAAGCGCGACGAGCAGTACTTC. This gives the protein CASSGWPNFKRDEQYF. The V and J genes are TRBV5-4 and TRBJ2-7; D is uncertain. The CDR3 loop spans 16 amino acids. With 4 bases removed from V and 5 bases from J, the gap between germline ends came to 22 bases. The germline CDR1 and CDR2 sequences are SGHNT and YYREEE (reference sequence).

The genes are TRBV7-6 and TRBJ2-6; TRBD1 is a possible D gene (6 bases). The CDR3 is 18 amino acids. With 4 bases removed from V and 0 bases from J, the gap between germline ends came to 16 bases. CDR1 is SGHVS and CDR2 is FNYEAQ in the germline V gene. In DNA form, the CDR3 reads TGTGCCAGCAGCTCATCCCTCGGACAGACCTCTGGGGCCAACGTCCTGACTTTC. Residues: CASSSSLGQTSGANVLTF.

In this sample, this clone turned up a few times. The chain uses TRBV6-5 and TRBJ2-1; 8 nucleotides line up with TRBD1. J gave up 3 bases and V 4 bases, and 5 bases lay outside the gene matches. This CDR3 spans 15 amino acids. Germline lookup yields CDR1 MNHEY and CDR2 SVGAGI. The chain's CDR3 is CASSSTGQDYNEQFF. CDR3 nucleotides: TGTGCCAGCAGTTCGACGGGACAGGACTACAATGAGCAGTTCTTC.

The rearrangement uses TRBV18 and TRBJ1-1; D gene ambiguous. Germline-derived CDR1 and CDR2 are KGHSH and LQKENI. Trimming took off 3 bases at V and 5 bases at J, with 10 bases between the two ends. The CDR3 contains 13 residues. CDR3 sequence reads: CASSPIERTEAFF. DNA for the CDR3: TGTGCCAGCTCACCTATAGAGAGGACTGAAGCTTTCTTT.

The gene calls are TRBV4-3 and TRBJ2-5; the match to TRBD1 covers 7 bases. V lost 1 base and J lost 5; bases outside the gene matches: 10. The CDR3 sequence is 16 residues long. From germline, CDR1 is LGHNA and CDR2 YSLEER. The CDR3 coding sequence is TGCGCCAGCAGCCAAGGGACAGGTTTCGTAGGGGAGACCCAGTACTTC. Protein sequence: CASSQGTGFVGETQYF.

The CDR3 reads CASSLWGDRGHEQYF. The DNA of the CDR3 is TGTGCCAGCAGTTTATGGGGGGACAGGGGACACGAGCAGTACTTC. The chain combines TRBV27 with TRBJ2-7; TRBD1 matches 10 bases. The germline V gene has CDR1 MNHEY and CDR2 SMNVEV (reference sequence). This CDR3 is built from 15 residues. V lost 1 base, J lost 5 bases, and 5 bases stayed unmatched.

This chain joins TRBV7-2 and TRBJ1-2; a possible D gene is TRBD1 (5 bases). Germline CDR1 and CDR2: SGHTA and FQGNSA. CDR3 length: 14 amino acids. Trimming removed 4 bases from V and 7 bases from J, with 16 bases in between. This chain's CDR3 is CASSYGDSRFGYTF. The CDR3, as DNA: TGTGCCAGCAGCTATGGAGACAGTCGGTTTGGCTACACCTTC.

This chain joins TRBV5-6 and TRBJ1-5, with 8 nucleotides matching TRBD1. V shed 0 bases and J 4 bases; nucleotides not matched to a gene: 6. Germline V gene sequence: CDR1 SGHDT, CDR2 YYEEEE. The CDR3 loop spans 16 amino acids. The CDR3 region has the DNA TGTGCCAGCAGCTTGGACGGACAGGGACGGAATCAGCCCCAGCATTTT. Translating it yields CASSLDGQGRNQPQHF.

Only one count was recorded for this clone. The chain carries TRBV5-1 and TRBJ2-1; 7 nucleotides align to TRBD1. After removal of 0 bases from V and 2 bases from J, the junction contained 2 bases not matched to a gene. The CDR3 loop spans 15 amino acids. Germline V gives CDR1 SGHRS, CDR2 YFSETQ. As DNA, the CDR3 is TGCGCCAGCAGCTTGGAGGGGGCGACCTACAATGAGCAGTTCTTC. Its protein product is CASSLEGATYNEQFF.